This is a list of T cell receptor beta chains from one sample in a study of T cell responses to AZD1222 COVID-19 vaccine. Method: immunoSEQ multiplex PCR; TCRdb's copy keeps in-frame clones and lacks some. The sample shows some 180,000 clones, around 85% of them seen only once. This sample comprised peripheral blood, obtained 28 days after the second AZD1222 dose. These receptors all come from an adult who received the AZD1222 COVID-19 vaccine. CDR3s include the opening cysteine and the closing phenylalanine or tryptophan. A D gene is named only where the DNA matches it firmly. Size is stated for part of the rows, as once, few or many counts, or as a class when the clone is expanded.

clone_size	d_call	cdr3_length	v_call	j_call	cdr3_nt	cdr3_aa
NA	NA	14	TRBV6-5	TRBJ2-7	TGTGCCAGCAGTTACTCAGGACCACCCTACGAGCAGTACTTC	CASSYSGPPYEQYF
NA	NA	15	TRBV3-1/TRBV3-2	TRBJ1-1	TGTGCCAGCAGCTTAAGCTGGGGCATGAACACTGAAGCTTTCTTT	CASSLSWGMNTEAFF
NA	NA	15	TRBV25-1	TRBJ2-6	TGTGCCAGCAGTGAAGGGGGTTCTGGGGCCAACGTCCTGACTTTC	CASSEGGSGANVLTF
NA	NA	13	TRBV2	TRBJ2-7	TGTGCCAGCAGTCAGACAGGCTCCTACGAGCAGTACTTC	CASSQTGSYEQYF
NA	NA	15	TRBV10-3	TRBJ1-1	TGTGCCATCAGGAGCGGGGATGGCGGGTACACTGAAGCTTTCTTT	CAIRSGDGGYTEAFF
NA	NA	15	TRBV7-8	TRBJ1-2	TGTGCCAGCAGCATCCGGTTCGGGGTTGAGTATGGCTACACCTTC	CASSIRFGVEYGYTF
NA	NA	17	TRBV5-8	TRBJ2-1	TGTGCCAGCAGCTTTGAATCCACAGGCTTCTCCTACAATGAGCAGTTCTTC	CASSFESTGFSYNEQFF
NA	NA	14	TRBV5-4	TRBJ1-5	TGTGCCAGCAGTCTTACAGGTTCCAATCAGCCCCAGCATTTT	CASSLTGSNQPQHF
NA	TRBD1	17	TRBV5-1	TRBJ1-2	TGCGCCAGCAGCTTGCCCCCCTCGGACAGGGGCGCCTATGGCTACACCTTC	CASSLPPSDRGAYGYTF
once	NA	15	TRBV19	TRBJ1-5	TGTGCCAGTAGTAGAGGGCTAGGAGGCCATCAGCCCCAGCATTTT	CASSRGLGGHQPQHF
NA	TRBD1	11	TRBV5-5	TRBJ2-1	TGTGCCAGCAGCTTTGGGGACAGGGGACTCTTC	CASSFGDRGLF
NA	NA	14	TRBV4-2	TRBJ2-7	TGTGCCAGCAGCCAAGGCGTGGGGTCCTACGAGCAGTACTTC	CASSQGVGSYEQYF
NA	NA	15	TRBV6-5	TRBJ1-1	TGTGCCAGCAGTCGAAACACAGGGATGAACACTGAAGCTTTCTTT	CASSRNTGMNTEAFF
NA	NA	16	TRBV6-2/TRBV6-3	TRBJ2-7	TGTGCCAGCAGCTACTACGGACTTCGAAACTCCTACGAGCAGTACTTC	CASSYYGLRNSYEQYF
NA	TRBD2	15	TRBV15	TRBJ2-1	TGTGCCACCAGCAGAGGAGGTAGCGGGGCTCGCGAGCAGTTCTTC	CATSRGGSGAREQFF
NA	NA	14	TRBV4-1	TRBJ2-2	TGCGCCAGCAGCCAAGCCATCGGGCCCGGGGAGCTGTTTTTT	CASSQAIGPGELFF
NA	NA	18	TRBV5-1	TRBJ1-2	TGCGCCAGCAGTCGGATTGAAGGACCCCTCAATCACGACTATGGCTACACCTTC	CASSRIEGPLNHDYGYTF
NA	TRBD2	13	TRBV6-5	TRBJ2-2	TGTGCCAGCCACCGGGGGGGCACCGGGGAGCTGTTTTTT	CASHRGGTGELFF
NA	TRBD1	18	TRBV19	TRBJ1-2	TGTGCCAGTAGTCTTTACCCGCCTCGGGACAGGACCGACTATGGCTACACCTTC	CASSLYPPRDRTDYGYTF
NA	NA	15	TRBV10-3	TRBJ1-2	TGTGCCATCAGTGAGTCCGACTGGGTGTACAGGGGCTACACCTTC	CAISESDWVYRGYTF
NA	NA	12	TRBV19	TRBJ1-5	TGTGCCAGTAAGGCTAGCAATCAGCCCCAGCATTTT	CASKASNQPQHF
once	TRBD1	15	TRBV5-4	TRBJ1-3	TGTGCCAGCAGCCAGGAGGGGGCTGGGGGAAACACCATATATTTT	CASSQEGAGGNTIYF
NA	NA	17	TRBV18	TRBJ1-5	TGTGCCAGCTCTACTATTAGAGGGGGGAACAGCAATCAGCCCCAGCATTTT	CASSTIRGGNSNQPQHF
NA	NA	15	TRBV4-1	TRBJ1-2	TGCGCCAGCAGCCAAGAGGAGTGGGCGAACTATGGCTACACCTTC	CASSQEEWANYGYTF
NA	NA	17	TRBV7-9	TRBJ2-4	TGTGCCAGCAGCTTGGCCGAGACAGAGATAGCCAAAAACATTCAGTACTTC	CASSLAETEIAKNIQYF
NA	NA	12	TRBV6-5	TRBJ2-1	TGTGCCAGCAGCAGTAACCTACGCTTGCAGTTCTTC	CASSSNLRLQFF
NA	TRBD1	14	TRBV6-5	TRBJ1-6	TGTGCCAGCAAACAGGGGGCGTATAATTCACCCCTCCACTTT	CASKQGAYNSPLHF
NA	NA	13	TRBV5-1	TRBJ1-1	TGCGCCAGCAGCTTCCGACCCGAACAGGGAGCTTTCTTT	CASSFRPEQGAFF
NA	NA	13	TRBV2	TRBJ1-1	TGTGCCAGCAGTCCACAGGGAGGCACTGAAGCTTTCTTT	CASSPQGGTEAFF
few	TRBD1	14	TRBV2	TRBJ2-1	TGTGCCAGCATTCAGGACAGGGGGATCCTTGAGCAGTTCTTC	CASIQDRGILEQFF
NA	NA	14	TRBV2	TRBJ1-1	TGTGCCAGCAGTGGATGGGATCTGAACACTGAAGCTTTCTTT	CASSGWDLNTEAFF
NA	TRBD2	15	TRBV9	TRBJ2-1	TGTGCCAGCAGCGTAGCTAGCGGGGGGGACAATGAGCAGTTCTTC	CASSVASGGDNEQFF
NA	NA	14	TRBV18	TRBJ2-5	TGTGCCAGCTCATCTACAGCGGCCAGGGAGACCCAGTACTTC	CASSSTAARETQYF
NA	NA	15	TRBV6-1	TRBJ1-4	TGTGCCAGCAGTGAAAAGGGAACAACTAATGAAAAACTGTTTTTT	CASSEKGTTNEKLFF
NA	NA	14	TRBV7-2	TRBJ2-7	TGTGCCAGCAGCTCAAGACCCCTAGCCTACGAGCAGTACTTC	CASSSRPLAYEQYF
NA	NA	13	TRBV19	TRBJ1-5	TGTGCCAGCCATCTTGGTAGCAATCAGCCCCAGCATTTT	CASHLGSNQPQHF
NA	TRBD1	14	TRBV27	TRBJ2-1	TGTGCCAGCAGTTTCACTCCAGGGGGCAATGAGCAGTTCTTC	CASSFTPGGNEQFF
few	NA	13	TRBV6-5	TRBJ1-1	TGTGCCAGCAGGGATGACGGGGGAACTGAAGCTTTCTTT	CASRDDGGTEAFF
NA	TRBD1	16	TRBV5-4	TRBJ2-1	TGTGCCAGCAGCGGCAGGGGGTTCCAGTCCTACAATGAGCAGTTCTTC	CASSGRGFQSYNEQFF
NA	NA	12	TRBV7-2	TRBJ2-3	TGTGCCAGCAGCTTCGGGCCAGATACGCAGTATTTT	CASSFGPDTQYF
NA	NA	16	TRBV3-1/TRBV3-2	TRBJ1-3	TGTGCCAGCAGCCACGTTCGTCGGTCCTCTGGAAACACCATATATTTT	CASSHVRRSSGNTIYF
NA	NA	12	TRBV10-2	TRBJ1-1	TGCGCCAGCAGGGGGCGAGGCACTGAAGCTTTCTTT	CASRGRGTEAFF